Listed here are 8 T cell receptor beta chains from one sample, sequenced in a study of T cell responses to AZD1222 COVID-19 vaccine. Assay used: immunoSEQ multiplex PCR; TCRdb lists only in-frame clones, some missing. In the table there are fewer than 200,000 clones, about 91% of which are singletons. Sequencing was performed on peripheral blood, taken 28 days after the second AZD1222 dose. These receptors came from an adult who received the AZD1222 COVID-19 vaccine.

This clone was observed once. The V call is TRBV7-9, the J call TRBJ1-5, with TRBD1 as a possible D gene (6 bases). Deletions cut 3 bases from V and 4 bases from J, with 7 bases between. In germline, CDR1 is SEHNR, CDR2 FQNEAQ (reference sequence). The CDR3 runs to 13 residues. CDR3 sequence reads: CASSFTGNQPQHF. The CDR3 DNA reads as TGTGCCAGCAGCTTTACAGGGAATCAGCCCCAGCATTTT.

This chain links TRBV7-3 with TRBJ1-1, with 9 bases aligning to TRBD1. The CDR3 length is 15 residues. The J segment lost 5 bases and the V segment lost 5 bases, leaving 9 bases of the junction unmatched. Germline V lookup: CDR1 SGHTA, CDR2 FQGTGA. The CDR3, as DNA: TGTGCCAGCAGCCTCCACGGAGACAGGGGGACTGAAGCTTTCTTT. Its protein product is CASSLHGDRGTEAFF. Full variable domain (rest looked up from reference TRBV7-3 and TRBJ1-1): GAGVSQTPSNKVTEKGKYVELRCDPISGHTALYWYRQSLGQGPEFLIYFQGTGAADDSGLPNDRFFAVRPEGSVSTLKIQRTERGDSAVYLCASSLHGDRGTEAFFGQGTRLTVV.

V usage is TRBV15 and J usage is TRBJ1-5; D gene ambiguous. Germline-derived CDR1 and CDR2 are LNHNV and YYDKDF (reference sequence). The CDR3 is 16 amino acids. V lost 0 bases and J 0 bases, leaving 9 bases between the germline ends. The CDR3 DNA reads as TGTGCCACCAGCAGAGATCTAGGGAATAGCAATCAGCCCCAGCATTTT. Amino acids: CATSRDLGNSNQPQHF.

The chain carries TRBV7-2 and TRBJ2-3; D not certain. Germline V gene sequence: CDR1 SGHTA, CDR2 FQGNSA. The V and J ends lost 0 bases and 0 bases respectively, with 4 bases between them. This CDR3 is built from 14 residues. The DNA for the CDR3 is TGTGCCAGCAGCTTAGCGCCTAGCACAGATACGCAGTATTTT. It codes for CASSLAPSTDTQYF.

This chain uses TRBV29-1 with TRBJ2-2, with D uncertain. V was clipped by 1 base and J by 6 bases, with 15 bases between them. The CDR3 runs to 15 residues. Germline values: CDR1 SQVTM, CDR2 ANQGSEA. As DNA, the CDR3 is TGCAGCGTTGAAGCCATGGGAAACGCCGCCGGGGAGCTGTTTTTT. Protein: CSVEAMGNAAGELFF.

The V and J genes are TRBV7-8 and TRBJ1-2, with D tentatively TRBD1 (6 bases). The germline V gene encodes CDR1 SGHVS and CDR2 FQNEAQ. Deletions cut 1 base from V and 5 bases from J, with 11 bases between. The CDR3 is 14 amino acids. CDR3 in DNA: TGTGCCAGCAGCTTAGGAGGGGGACGGTATGGCTACACCTTC. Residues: CASSLGGGRYGYTF. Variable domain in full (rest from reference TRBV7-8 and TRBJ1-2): GAGVSQSPRYKVAKRGQDVALRCDPISGHVSLFWYQQALGQGPEFLTYFQNEAQLDKSGLPSDRFFAERPEGSVSTLKIQRTQQEDSAVYLCASSLGGGRYGYTFGSGTRLTVV.

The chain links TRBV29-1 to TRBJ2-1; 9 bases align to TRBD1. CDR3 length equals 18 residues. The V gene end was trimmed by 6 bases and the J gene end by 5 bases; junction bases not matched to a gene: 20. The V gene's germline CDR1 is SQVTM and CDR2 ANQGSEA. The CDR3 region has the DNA TGCAGCGTCACTCAGGGAACACCGGGACAGGGAATTAACAATGAGCAGTTCTTC. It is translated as CSVTQGTPGQGINNEQFF.

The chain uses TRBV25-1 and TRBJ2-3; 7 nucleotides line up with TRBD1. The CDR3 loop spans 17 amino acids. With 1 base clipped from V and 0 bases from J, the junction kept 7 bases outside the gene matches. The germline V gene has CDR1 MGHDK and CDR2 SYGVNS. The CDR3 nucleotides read TGTGCCAGCAGTGAATTCGCCGGGACAGCTAGCACAGATACGCAGTATTTT. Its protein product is CASSEFAGTASTDTQYF.